This T cell receptor beta chain is drawn from a study of blood T cells in healthy people across ages. Study conclusions and caveats: Changes seen in expanded clonotypes were possibly confounded by donor CMV status left unknown.

The authors ran a second PCR of about 7 to 12 cycles using a sample-barcoded 5' primer and a J-beta primer mix. Researchers report that a template-switch adaptor with 12 random nucleotides tagged each cDNA molecule. TCRdb reanalysed the 5' RACE reads using MiXCR and keeps one entry per CDR3 protein. Altogether 1,500,000 or so distinct CDR3 sequences are present, less than 45% being singletons, with the ten largest covering over 3.5%. Worth noting for this clonotype: Antigen unknown.

Each sample gave at least 6.5 million isolated PBMCs. The amount of total RNA extracted per sample was at least 6 micrograms. CDR3 length: 18 residues. Germline V CDR1 and CDR2: DFQATT, SNEGSKA (reference sequence). Trimming left V 0 bases short and J 0 bases short, with 18 bases between. This rearrangement joins TRBV20-1 to TRBJ2-1, with D tentatively TRBD2 (5 bases). The sequence derives from a woman aged 18-29 years in good health. The sequencing sample was made of blood. CDR3 residues: CSARDLRVRSHSYNEQFF. The CDR3 coding sequence is TGCAGTGCTAGAGATCTGCGGGTCCGCTCCCACTCCTACAATGAGCAGTTCTTC.